Listed here are 17 T cell receptor beta chains from one sample, sequenced in a study of T cells after yellow fever vaccination. MiXCR was run by TCRdb on the 5' RACE reads, yielding one entry per CDR3 protein. The sample lists 40,000 to 50,000 distinct CDR3 sequences, 6% to 7% seen once, with about 15% in the top ten. Sequencing used CD8+ T cells not binding an NS4B(214-222) dextramer, sorted from PBMCs, obtained 45 days after the yellow fever booster vaccination. The receptors shown here come from a man under 40 who received the YFV17D yellow fever vaccine.

This clonotype has a count of ten or more. DNA of the CDR3: TGCAGTGCCTTGGGACAGAATAACTATGGCTACACCTTC. Protein product: CSALGQNNYGYTF. The J gene is TRBJ1-2, the V gene TRBV20-1; 7 bases fit TRBD1. The CDR3 loop spans 13 amino acids. V lost 6 bases, J lost 1 base, and 5 bases stayed unmatched. In germline, CDR1 is DFQATT, CDR2 SNEGSKA (reference sequence).

This clonotype was counted many times. V gene TRBV28 combines with J gene TRBJ2-5; D may be TRBD1 (6 bases). Germline V gives CDR1 MDHEN, CDR2 SYDVKM. This CDR3 contains 13 residues. Trimming cost V 2 bases and J 5 bases, with 9 bases left between them. CDR3 loop: CASSLQGPETQYF. In nucleotides, the CDR3 is TGTGCCAGCAGTTTACAGGGGCCCGAGACCCAGTACTTC.

This clonotype was seen a handful of times. The CDR3 protein is CAWRSGTEAFF. Here the CDR3 DNA reads TGTGCCTGGAGGTCGGGGACTGAAGCTTTCTTT. V usage is TRBV30 and J usage is TRBJ1-1; D remains unclear. CDR1 and CDR2 (germline): GTSNPN, SVGIG (reference sequence). Deletions cut 3 bases from V and 5 bases from J, with 7 bases between. The CDR3 length is 11 residues. Supplemented by reference TRBV30 and TRBJ1-1, the full variable domain reads SQTIHQWPATLVQPVGSPLSLECTVEGTSNPNLYWYRQAAGRGLQLLFYSVGIGQISSEVPQNLSASRPQDRQFILSSKKLLLSDSGFYLCAWRSGTEAFFGQGTRLTVV.

This clonotype occurred many times. The chain joins TRBV7-6 to TRBJ2-3; 13 bases map to TRBD2. The CDR3 is 15 amino acids. V lost 5 bases and J lost 3; bases outside the gene matches: 2. Germline V CDR1 and CDR2: SGHVS, FNYEAQ. CDR3 amino acids: CASSQLAGGTDTQYF. The DNA of the CDR3 is TGTGCCAGCAGCCAACTAGCGGGAGGGACAGATACGCAGTATTTT. The entire variable domain, with the rest obtained from reference TRBV7-6 and TRBJ2-3, is as follows: GAGVSQSPRYKVTKRGQDVALRCDPISGHVSLYWYRQALGQGPEFLTYFNYEAQQDKSGLPNDRFSAERPEGSISTLTIQRTEQRDSAMYRCASSQLAGGTDTQYFGPGTRLTVL.

The sample holds many counts of this clonotype. The chain links TRBV25-1 to TRBJ2-1, with D perhaps matching TRBD1 (5 bases). Trimming shortened V by 8 bases and J by 6 bases, and 17 bases separated the two germline ends. Germline lookup yields CDR1 MGHDK and CDR2 SYGVNS. The CDR3 sequence is 14 residues long. The CDR3 here is CASQRVQGFNEQFF. The CDR3 region has the DNA TGTGCCAGCCAAAGAGTCCAGGGTTTCAATGAGCAGTTCTTC.

This clonotype was observed at least ten times. CDR3 nucleotides: TGCAGTGCCCAAGGGGGGGGTGGGAACACTGAAGCTTTCTTT. Translating gives CSAQGGGGNTEAFF. The chain is built from TRBV20-1 and TRBJ1-1; TRBD1 might be the D (6 bases). With 6 bases removed from V and 1 base from J, the gap between germline ends came to 15 bases. Per the germline V gene, CDR1 is DFQATT and CDR2 is SNEGSKA (reference sequence). The length of the CDR3 is 14 residues.

This clonotype was detected many times. J is TRBJ2-3 and V is TRBV6-5, with TRBD2 matching 14 bases. Trimming at V came to 4 bases and at J to 1 base, leaving 10 bases not matched to a gene. The germline V gene has CDR1 MNHEY and CDR2 SVGAGI. The CDR3 has 19 amino acids. In nucleotides, the CDR3 is TGTGCCAGCAGTTTCTCCGGGACTAGCGGGAGTGAGGGCACAGATACGCAGTATTTT. It codes for CASSFSGTSGSEGTDTQYF.

The table lists this clonotype with many counts. This chain uses TRBV10-3 with TRBJ2-1; TRBD2 agrees at 8 bases. CDR1 and CDR2 from the germline V gene are ENHRY and SYGVKD. This CDR3 comprises 15 residues. V dropped 5 bases and J dropped 5; count of bases not matched to a gene: 8. CDR3 bases: TGTGCCATCAGTCCCGGGCGGGAGGATAACAATGAGCAGTTCTTC. Its protein product is CAISPGREDNNEQFF.

Comments on this clonotype: It may be a read error: a sequence one base away is much more abundant. The V call is TRBV6-5, the J call TRBJ2-1; TRBD2 might be the D (6 bases). The CDR3 is 16 residues long. Germline V gene lookup returns CDR1 MNHEY and CDR2 SVGAGI. Trimming removed 2 bases at V and 1 base at J, with 12 bases between. CDR3 sequence reads: CASSYGGSGSYNEQFF. The CDR3 region has the DNA TGTGCCAGCAGTTACGGGGGGTCAGGGTCCTACAATGAGCAGTTCTTC.

Ten or more counts support this clonotype. This rearrangement joins TRBV28 to TRBJ2-7, with D perhaps TRBD1 (6 bases). The CDR3 has 13 residues. CDR1 MDHEN and CDR2 SYDVKM come from the germline V gene. Deletions cut 8 bases from V and 1 base from J, with 12 bases between. This chain's CDR3 is CASGQTLSYEQYF. The CDR3 DNA reads TGTGCCAGCGGACAGACCCTTTCCTACGAGCAGTACTTC.

This chain uses TRBV4-3 with TRBJ2-1; no firm D call. Trimming took off 0 bases at V and 0 bases at J, with 0 bases between the two ends. The V gene's germline CDR1 is LGHNA and CDR2 YSLEER. The CDR3 is 13 residues long. CDR3 loop: CASSQDSYNEQFF. The CDR3 DNA sequence: TGCGCCAGCAGCCAAGACTCCTACAATGAGCAGTTCTTC.

This chain joins TRBV7-1 and TRBJ2-7, with D perhaps TRBD1 (7 bases). TRBV7-1 is an open reading frame, and its role is uncertain. Trimming stripped 3 bases from V and 2 bases from J, with 14 bases between. The CDR3 runs 15 residues. The CDR3 DNA follows: TGTGCCAGCAGCTCCAGGGGGGAGCCCACCTACGAGCAGTACTTC. It encodes CASSSRGEPTYEQYF.

The table lists this clonotype with many counts. The V call is TRBV11-2, the J call TRBJ2-7; the match to TRBD2 covers 14 bases. This CDR3 contains 17 residues. Germline V lookup: CDR1 SGHAT, CDR2 FQNNGV. The trim removed 0 bases at V and 7 bases at J, leaving 8 bases unmatched. The CDR3 reads CASSLETSGRARREQYF. The CDR3 nucleotides read TGTGCCAGCAGCTTAGAGACTAGCGGGAGGGCTAGGCGTGAGCAGTACTTC.

This clonotype was seen at least ten times. V is TRBV27 and J is TRBJ2-7, with 10 bases identical to TRBD2. Germline values: CDR1 MNHEY, CDR2 SMNVEV (reference sequence). This CDR3 comprises 15 residues. V shed 6 bases, J shed 5 bases, and the junction held 10 bases outside the gene matches. The CDR3 loop is CASSYAGTSVNEQYF. For the CDR3, the DNA is TGTGCCAGCAGCTACGCCGGGACTAGCGTGAACGAGCAGTACTTC.

This clonotype has more than one count but fewer than ten. The chain combines TRBV28 with TRBJ2-2; D is ambiguous. CDR1 and CDR2 from the germline V gene are MDHEN and SYDVKM. The CDR3 extends over 13 amino acids. V dropped 3 bases and J dropped 5 bases, with 7 bases sitting between them. The CDR3 spells CASSFRTTGELFF. The CDR3 DNA reads TGTGCCAGCAGTTTTAGGACGACCGGGGAGCTGTTTTTT.

The chain joins TRBV21-1 to TRBJ2-7. TRBV21-1 is a pseudogene locus. The CDR3 consists of 13 residues. CDR3 in DNA: TGTGCCAGCAGACTACAGTCACCTTACGAGCAGTACTTC. It yields the protein CASRLQSPYEQYF.

This clonotype was seen many times. This rearrangement joins TRBV9 to TRBJ2-7, with 7 positions matching TRBD1. Germline-derived CDR1 and CDR2 are SGDLS and YYNGEE. The J segment lost 3 bases and the V segment lost 3 bases, leaving 12 bases of the junction unmatched. The CDR3 contains 16 residues. This CDR3 is CASSANPTGSFYEQYF. Written as DNA, the CDR3 is TGTGCCAGCAGCGCTAATCCGACAGGGAGTTTCTACGAGCAGTACTTC.